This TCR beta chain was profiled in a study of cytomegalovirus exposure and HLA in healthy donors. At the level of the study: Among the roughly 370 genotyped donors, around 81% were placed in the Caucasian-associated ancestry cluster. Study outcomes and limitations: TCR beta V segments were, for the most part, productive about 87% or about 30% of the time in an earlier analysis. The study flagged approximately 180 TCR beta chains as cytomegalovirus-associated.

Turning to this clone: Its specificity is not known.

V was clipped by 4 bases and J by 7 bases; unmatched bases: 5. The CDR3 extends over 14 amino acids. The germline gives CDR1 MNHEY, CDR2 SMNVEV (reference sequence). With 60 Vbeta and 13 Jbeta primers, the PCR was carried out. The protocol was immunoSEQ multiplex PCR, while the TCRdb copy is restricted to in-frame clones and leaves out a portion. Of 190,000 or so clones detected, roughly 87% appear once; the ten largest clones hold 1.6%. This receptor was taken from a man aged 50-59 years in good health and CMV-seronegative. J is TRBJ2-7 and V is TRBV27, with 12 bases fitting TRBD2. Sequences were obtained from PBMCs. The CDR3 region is CASSSGLAGSEQYF. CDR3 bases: TGTGCCAGCAGTTCCGGACTAGCGGGAAGTGAGCAGTACTTC.